This TCR beta chain was documented in a study of PD-1 blockade in classical Hodgkin lymphoma. The study, taken as a whole, reports: As was reported, newly diagnosed patients showed lower baseline TCR diversity than healthy donors did. Differences between repertoires have undefined causes, possibly disease activity or prior therapy.

Profiling relied on immunoSEQ multiplex PCR, and the TCRdb table lists in-frame clones only, not all of them. This repertoire shows 50,000 to 65,000 clones, about 90% found once; its top ten account for around a tenth. As concerns this clone: Its antigen remains unidentified.

The CDR3 loop spans 17 amino acids. V gave up 4 bases and J gave up 6 bases, with 22 bases separating them. Germline CDR1 ENHRY, CDR2 SYGVKD. Time point here: cycle 4 day 1 (C4D1), after less than 7 weeks of nivolumab. In every patient, relapse followed autologous stem cell transplantation, while exposure to brentuximab vedotin differed. When best responses were assessed, they were complete response, partial response or progressive disease. The receptor was derived from a human donor with classical Hodgkin lymphoma. The sample consisted of peripheral blood mononuclear cells (PBMCs), taken before the fourth cycle of nivolumab. V and J are TRBV10-3 and TRBJ2-1; D may be TRBD2 (5 bases). The chain's CDR3 is CAISVGIGLVYVNEQFF. In DNA form, the CDR3 reads TGTGCCATCAGTGTGGGGATAGGACTGGTCTATGTCAATGAGCAGTTCTTC.